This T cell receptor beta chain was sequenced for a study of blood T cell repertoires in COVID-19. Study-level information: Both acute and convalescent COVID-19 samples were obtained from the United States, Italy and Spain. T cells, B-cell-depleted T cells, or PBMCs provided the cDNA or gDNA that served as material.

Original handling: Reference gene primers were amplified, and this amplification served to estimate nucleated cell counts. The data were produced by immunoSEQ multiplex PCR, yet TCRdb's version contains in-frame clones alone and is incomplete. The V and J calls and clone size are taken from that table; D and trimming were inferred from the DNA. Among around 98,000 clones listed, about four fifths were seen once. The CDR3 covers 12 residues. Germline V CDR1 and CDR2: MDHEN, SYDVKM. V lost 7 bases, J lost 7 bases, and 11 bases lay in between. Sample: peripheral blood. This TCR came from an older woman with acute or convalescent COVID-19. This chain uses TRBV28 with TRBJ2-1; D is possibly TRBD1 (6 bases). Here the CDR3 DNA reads TGTGCCAGCACTTCAGGGGTGAATGAGCAGTTCTTC. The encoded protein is CASTSGVNEQFF. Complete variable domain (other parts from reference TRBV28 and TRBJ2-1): DVKVTQSSRYLVKRTGEKVFLECVQDMDHENMFWYRQDPGLGLRLIYFSYDVKMKEKGDIPEGYSVSREKKERFSLILESASTNQTSMYLCASTSGVNEQFFGPGTRLTVL.